This TCR beta chain emerged from a study of CD8+ T cells in alopecia areata. Germline V lookup: CDR1 SQVTM, CDR2 ANQGSEA. This CDR3 has 14 residues. Between the trimmed V and J ends, which lost 7 bases and 4 bases, there was a span of 19 bases. As the sequencing template, cDNA was produced by extracting RNA and reverse transcribing it. Only in-frame clones appear in the TCRdb table, and some are missing; sequencing was by immunoSEQ multiplex PCR. The profile shows 150,000 or so clones, around 86% of them singletons. Sampling of alopecia areata patients yielded lesional scalp punch biopsies as well as peripheral blood. Sorted out of PBMCs were CD4+ T cells and CD8+ T cells. Only one count was recorded for this clone.

The specimen was CD8+ T cells sorted from blood, collected at week 0. The receptor's source is a human donor with alopecia areata. This sequence joins TRBV29-1 and TRBJ1-1, with D perhaps matching TRBD1 (6 bases). In DNA form, the CDR3 reads TGCAGCGCCCCGGACAGCGTAGCTAGCACTGAAGCTTTCTTT. As protein: CSAPDSVASTEAFF.